These T cell receptor beta chains were read from a single sample in a study of blood T cells in healthy people across ages. MiXCR, run by TCRdb on the 5' RACE reads, gives a single entry per CDR3 protein. The sample lists fewer than 1 million distinct CDR3 sequences, under 55% occurring once. The material sequenced was blood. The receptors come from a man aged 55 to 70 in good health. Both conserved end residues are part of each CDR3. The D gene is left open where the match is weak. Clone sizes are given selectively: once, few, many, or a class where the clone is expanded.

v_call: TRBV12-3/TRBV12-4
clone_size: .
d_call: .
j_call: TRBJ2-1
cdr3_aa: CASRLGQTGYNEQFF
cdr3_nt: TGTGCCAGCAGGCTGGGGCAAACGGGTTACAATGAGCAGTTCTTC

v_call: TRBV20-1
clone_size: .
d_call: TRBD1
j_call: TRBJ2-7
cdr3_aa: CSARGTGVHEQYF
cdr3_nt: TGCAGTGCTAGGGGGACAGGGGTCCACGAGCAGTACTTC

v_call: TRBV5-1
clone_size: .
d_call: .
j_call: TRBJ1-5
cdr3_aa: CASSVIGGSNQPQHF
cdr3_nt: TGCGCCAGCAGCGTCATAGGGGGAAGCAATCAGCCCCAGCATTTT

v_call: TRBV7-2
clone_size: .
d_call: .
j_call: TRBJ1-6
cdr3_aa: CASTTPGLSPLHF
cdr3_nt: TGTGCCAGCACCACCCCGGGCCTTTCACCCCTCCACTTT

v_call: TRBV27
clone_size: .
d_call: TRBD1
j_call: TRBJ1-2
cdr3_aa: CASRRTGVNYGYTF
cdr3_nt: TGTGCCAGCAGAAGGACAGGGGTAAACTATGGCTACACCTTC

v_call: TRBV3-1
clone_size: .
d_call: .
j_call: TRBJ2-7
cdr3_aa: CASSHPVACRLNIFYEQYF
cdr3_nt: TGTGCCAGCAGCCATCCCGTCGCTTGTAGACTAAATATATTCTACGAGCAGTACTTC

v_call: TRBV12-3/TRBV12-4
clone_size: .
d_call: .
j_call: TRBJ2-5
cdr3_aa: CASSFGQAGHQETQYF
cdr3_nt: TGTGCCAGCAGTTTTGGGCAAGCAGGACACCAAGAGACCCAGTACTTC

v_call: TRBV12-3/TRBV12-4
clone_size: .
d_call: .
j_call: TRBJ1-1
cdr3_aa: CASTETSEAFF
cdr3_nt: TGTGCCAGCACGGAGACATCTGAAGCTTTCTTT

v_call: TRBV6-2/TRBV6-3
clone_size: .
d_call: TRBD1
j_call: TRBJ1-1
cdr3_aa: CASRDGTVIPEAFF
cdr3_nt: TGTGCCAGCAGAGATGGGACAGTGATCCCTGAAGCTTTCTTT

v_call: TRBV21-1
clone_size: .
d_call: .
j_call: TRBJ2-7
cdr3_aa: CASSPPTVSYEQYF
cdr3_nt: TGTGCCAGCAGCCCCCCCACGGTCTCCTACGAGCAGTACTTC

v_call: TRBV7-2
clone_size: few
d_call: TRBD1
j_call: TRBJ1-4
cdr3_aa: CASRLDRGAEKLFF
cdr3_nt: TGTGCCAGCAGGTTGGACAGGGGGGCTGAAAAACTGTTTTTT

v_call: TRBV6-5
clone_size: .
d_call: .
j_call: TRBJ1-1
cdr3_aa: CASSSNQGWVTEAFF
cdr3_nt: TGTGCCAGCAGTTCCAATCAGGGGTGGGTCACTGAAGCTTTCTTT

v_call: TRBV4-3
clone_size: few
d_call: TRBD2
j_call: TRBJ2-3
cdr3_aa: CASSQDWGGTDTQYF
cdr3_nt: TGCGCCAGCAGCCAAGATTGGGGGGGGACAGATACGCAGTATTTT

v_call: TRBV7-2
clone_size: .
d_call: TRBD1
j_call: TRBJ2-5
cdr3_aa: CASSSHRGRETQYF
cdr3_nt: TGTGCCAGCAGCTCGCACAGGGGTAGGGAGACCCAGTACTTC

v_call: TRBV5-1
clone_size: once
d_call: TRBD1
j_call: TRBJ2-7
cdr3_aa: CASNPGLRQGSYEQYF
cdr3_nt: TGCGCCAGCAACCCCGGTTTGCGACAGGGATCCTACGAGCAGTACTTC

v_call: TRBV7-9
clone_size: .
d_call: .
j_call: TRBJ2-7
cdr3_aa: CASSPRAQDYEQYF
cdr3_nt: TGTGCCAGCAGCCCCCGGGCCCAAGACTACGAGCAGTACTTC